Each of the 21 T cell receptor beta chains below was sequenced from the same sample in a study of cytomegalovirus exposure and HLA in healthy donors. PCR amplification relied on 60 Vbeta primers (plus 13 Jbeta primers). Sequencing was performed with immunoSEQ multiplex PCR; in TCRdb, only in-frame clones are kept and a portion is missing. This table has 150,000 to 200,000 clones, 78% appearing once. Sequenced: PBMCs. The receptors come from a woman aged 25 to 39 in good health and CMV-seropositive.

The chain employs TRBV6-5 and TRBJ1-5; tentative D call: TRBD1 (6 bases). CDR1 and CDR2 (germline): MNHEY, SVGAGI. With 2 bases removed from V and 12 bases from J, the gap between germline ends came to 17 bases. CDR3 size: 14 residues. The CDR3 region is CASSYLGGTAVQHF. CDR3 nucleotide sequence: TGTGCCAGCAGTTACCTAGGGGGAACAGCGGTCCAGCATTTT.

V is TRBV6-1 and J is TRBJ2-2; no clear D. This CDR3 has 11 amino acids. Germline assignment: CDR1 MNHNS and CDR2 SASEGT. V was trimmed by 2 bases and J by 7 bases, leaving 2 bases between them. The CDR3 sequence: CASSEHGELFF. CDR3 DNA: TGTGCCAGCAGTGAACACGGGGAGCTGTTTTTT.

This rearrangement joins TRBV25-1 to TRBJ1-1, with D maybe TRBD1 (6 bases). The CDR3 covers 14 residues. Per germline, CDR1 MGHDK and CDR2 SYGVNS. V lost 2 bases and J lost 1, with 8 bases in between. The CDR3 nucleotides read TGTGCCAGCAGTGAAACAGGGAAGAACACTGAAGCTTTCTTT. Amino acids: CASSETGKNTEAFF.

This chain uses TRBV27 with TRBJ2-7; 7 nucleotides match TRBD1. The ends lost 2 bases at V and 6 bases at J; junction bases unmatched: 13. The CDR3 is made up of 16 amino acids. CDR1 and CDR2 from the germline V gene are MNHEY and SMNVEV (reference sequence). This CDR3 is CASSLDRDRVYREQYF. In DNA, the CDR3 is TGTGCCAGCAGTTTAGATCGCGACAGGGTTTATCGCGAGCAGTACTTC.

The CDR3: CASSRTSGIGTQYF. The CDR3, as DNA: TGTGCCAGCAGCCGGACTAGCGGGATAGGTACGCAGTATTTT. This chain uses TRBV27 with TRBJ2-3; 12 positions agree with TRBD2. This CDR3 spans 14 amino acids. The junction had 6 bases not matched to a gene; V was cut back by 6 bases and J by 8 bases. CDR1 and CDR2 from the germline V gene are MNHEY and SMNVEV (reference sequence).

The rearrangement links TRBV6-5 to TRBJ1-2; D not certain. V was pared by 10 bases and J by 0 bases, with 12 bases between. There are 13 residues in the CDR3. CDR1 is MNHEY and CDR2 is SVGAGI in the germline V gene. CDR3 DNA: TGTGCCACCCGAGACACGGCTAACTATGGCTACACCTTC. As protein: CATRDTANYGYTF.

The genes are TRBV4-1 and TRBJ1-4; 8 nucleotides line up with TRBD1. Germline V lookup: CDR1 MGHRA, CDR2 YSYEKL. The CDR3 length is 15 residues. The J segment lost 6 bases and the V segment lost 3 bases, leaving 6 bases of the junction unmatched. The CDR3 spells CASSHPGGSHEKLFF. DNA for the CDR3: TGCGCCAGCAGCCATCCAGGGGGCAGTCATGAAAAACTGTTTTTT.

V is TRBV10-3 and J is TRBJ2-7; D remains ambiguous. The CDR3 loop spans 11 amino acids. The ends were cut back, 4 bases at V and 7 bases at J, with 8 bases in the middle. The germline CDR1 and CDR2 sequences are ENHRY and SYGVKD. The CDR3 is CAISGNLEQYF. The DNA for the CDR3 is TGTGCCATCAGTGGTAACTTGGAGCAGTACTTC.

This rearrangement joins TRBV10-2 to TRBJ2-3; TRBD2 matches at 10 bases. Per germline, CDR1 WSHSY and CDR2 SAAADI. The CDR3 extends over 15 amino acids. Trimming cost V 4 bases and J 3 bases; bases outside gene matches: 4. The CDR3 is CASSVYSGGTDTQYF. The CDR3 nucleotides read TGCGCCAGCAGTGTCTATAGCGGGGGGACAGATACGCAGTATTTT.

This clone was counted only a few times. This sequence joins TRBV4-1 and TRBJ2-7; 11 nucleotides match TRBD2. This CDR3 is 17 amino acids long. CDR1 and CDR2 from the germline V gene are MGHRA and YSYEKL. The ends lost 4 bases at V and 1 base at J; junction bases unmatched: 9. CDR3 DNA: TGCGCCAGCAGCCCTCTAACTAGCGGGAGTGCGTCCTACGAGCAGTACTTC. It encodes CASSPLTSGSASYEQYF.

V and J are TRBV7-6 and TRBJ1-1; 7 bases are shared with TRBD1. This CDR3 contains 15 residues. Trimming cost V 5 bases and J 8 bases; bases outside gene matches: 14. Germline V gene lookup returns CDR1 SGHVS and CDR2 FNYEAQ. The CDR3 DNA reads as TGTGCCAGCAGCCCTTCTCTGGGACAGTCCTTCGAAGCTTTCTTT. Its protein product is CASSPSLGQSFEAFF.

This clone was observed a handful of times. This chain joins TRBV5-1 and TRBJ1-5; D gene unclear. Trimming removed 4 bases at V and 10 bases at J, with 18 bases between. The CDR3 is 14 residues long. Germline-derived CDR1 and CDR2 are SGHRS and YFSETQ. CDR3: CASSPSGNERPQHF. The DNA for the CDR3 is TGCGCCAGCAGCCCCTCGGGAAATGAACGTCCCCAGCATTTT.

For this clone: The sample carries other DNA sequences with the same CDR3. V usage is TRBV29-1 and J usage is TRBJ1-1, with D uncertain. The germline V gene encodes CDR1 SQVTM and CDR2 ANQGSEA. Between the trimmed V and J ends, which lost 4 bases and 5 bases, there was a span of 5 bases. The CDR3 runs to 10 residues. CDR3: CSVVETEAFF. Here the CDR3 DNA reads TGCAGCGTTGTTGAGACTGAAGCTTTCTTT.

The chain couples TRBV18 to TRBJ1-2; D perhaps matches TRBD1 (6 bases). The CDR3 has 13 amino acids. V was shortened by 2 bases and J by 4 bases, with 8 bases between the two germline ends. From germline, CDR1 is KGHSH and CDR2 LQKENI. This CDR3 reads CASSPTDSYGYTF. The DNA of the CDR3 is TGTGCCAGCTCACCAACGGACAGCTATGGCTACACCTTC.

V and J are TRBV18 and TRBJ1-1; unclear D gene. The CDR3 sequence is 15 residues long. Trimming shortened V by 5 bases and J by 0 bases, and 13 bases separated the two germline ends. Germline CDR1 and CDR2: KGHSH and LQKENI. CDR3 nucleotides: TGTGCCAGCTCAACCCAGACTGTTATGAACACTGAAGCTTTCTTT. It yields the protein CASSTQTVMNTEAFF.

This clone was found a few times. The chain employs TRBV27 and TRBJ2-1; D possibly corresponds to TRBD2 (6 bases). Deletions cut 7 bases from V and 0 bases from J, with 13 bases between. The CDR3 runs 15 residues. Germline CDR1 and CDR2: MNHEY and SMNVEV (reference sequence). CDR3 residues: CASIRDSSSYNEQFF. DNA for the CDR3: TGTGCCAGCATCCGGGACTCCAGCTCCTACAATGAGCAGTTCTTC.

This clone was detected only once. The chain recombines TRBV5-1 with TRBJ2-5; D is undetermined. The CDR3 loop spans 13 amino acids. Trimming left V 4 bases short and J 5 bases short, with 12 bases between. Germline lookup yields CDR1 SGHRS and CDR2 YFSETQ. As DNA, the CDR3 is TGCGCCAGCAGCGCGAGGATGGAGGAGACCCAGTACTTC. Its translation: CASSARMEETQYF.

This clone was found a few times. J is TRBJ1-2 and V is TRBV4-1; no firm D call. V lost 6 bases to trimming and J lost 7 bases, with 9 bases between them. This CDR3 has 11 amino acids. Germline V lookup: CDR1 MGHRA, CDR2 YSYEKL. The CDR3: CASRAGGGYTF. Here the CDR3 DNA reads TGCGCCAGCAGGGCCGGCGGTGGCTACACCTTC.

The rearrangement links TRBV6-1 to TRBJ1-1; D is unresolved. The germline V gene has CDR1 MNHNS and CDR2 SASEGT. V was cut by 5 bases and J by 0 bases, with 7 bases left in between. The CDR3 length is 13 residues. The CDR3 here is CASSPPVNTEAFF. The CDR3 nucleotides read TGTGCCAGCAGTCCACCAGTGAACACTGAAGCTTTCTTT.

The genes are TRBV7-8 and TRBJ1-5, with a weak D call TRBD1 (6 bases). This CDR3 is built from 15 residues. V was trimmed by 3 bases and J by 4 bases, leaving 13 bases between them. Looked up from germline, CDR1 is SGHVS and CDR2 is FQNEAQ. The CDR3 bases are TGTGCCAGCAGCTTCTTGGACAGTGGAAATCAGCCCCAGCATTTT. Translating gives CASSFLDSGNQPQHF. Full variable domain (rest looked up from reference TRBV7-8 and TRBJ1-5): GAGVSQSPRYKVAKRGQDVALRCDPISGHVSLFWYQQALGQGPEFLTYFQNEAQLDKSGLPSDRFFAERPEGSVSTLKIQRTQQEDSAVYLCASSFLDSGNQPQHFGDGTRLSIL.

The V call is TRBV6-6, the J call TRBJ2-1; 9 nucleotides align to TRBD1. There are 15 residues in the CDR3. Germline trimming cut 2 bases from V and 7 bases from J; bases unmatched to any gene: 6. Germline lookup yields CDR1 MNHNY and CDR2 SVGAGI (reference sequence). The CDR3 protein is CASSYPGTGINEQFF. The DNA for the CDR3 is TGTGCCAGCAGTTACCCCGGGACAGGGATAAATGAGCAGTTCTTC.